This T cell receptor (beta chain) was found in a study of OX40 agonist ivuxolimab in advanced cancers. Whole-study context: Each patient was given ivuxolimab into a vein every 2 weeks, at 0.01 to 10 mg/kg.

This CDR3 is built from 14 residues. Per the germline V gene, CDR1 is SGHAT and CDR2 is FQNNGV. The germline V and J ends were trimmed by 5 bases and 3 bases, with 13 bases remaining between them. Measured with immunoSEQ multiplex PCR; TCRdb has only the in-frame clones, and not every one. The sample carries tens of thousands of clones, over 85% recorded once. The receptor was isolated from an adult with an advanced solid tumor such as melanoma, head and neck, liver or kidney cancer. This sequence joins TRBV11-2 and TRBJ2-5, with D possibly matching TRBD2 (5 bases). Source: CD4+ or CD8+ T cells sorted from blood, taken in a trial of the OX40 agonist ivuxolimab. The CDR3 DNA is TGTGCCAGCAGCCAATCCGGACTGGAAGAGACCCAGTACTTC. This encodes CASSQSGLEETQYF.